This TCR beta chain was recovered during a study of T cell clones after liver transplantation. Across the study: Subjects received no induction therapy and standard immunosuppression until randomization at 12-24 months post-transplant.

Repertoires were generated with immunoSEQ multiplex PCR, while TCRdb's copy carries only in-frame clones and drops some. Among about 80,000 clones, about 84% were seen once, and the ten largest hold approximately 0.47%. Notes on this clone: Its antigen is unidentified.

Study-level findings and limits: The donor-reactive repertoire was only partly measurable in a couple of subjects, lacking donor cells.

There are 14 residues in the CDR3. Germline CDR1 and CDR2: SGHAT and FQNNGV. The ends lost 6 bases at V and 2 bases at J; junction bases unmatched: 6. This TCR was sampled from a human patient who received a liver transplant. Some T cells may be transferred from the graft donor. The V gene is TRBV11-2, the J gene TRBJ2-7; 8 bases line up with TRBD1. This specimen consisted of CD4+ T cells from blood, obtained almost 47 months after liver transplant. The CDR3 coding sequence is TGTGCCAGCAGACCTCGGACAGGGACCTACGAGCAGTACTTC. It is translated as CASRPRTGTYEQYF. Based on the CDR3 plus reference TRBV11-2 and TRBJ2-7, the full variable domain is EAGVAQSPRYKIIEKRQSVAFWCNPISGHATLYWYQQILGQGPKLLIQFQNNGVVDDSQLPKDRFSAERLKGVDSTLKIQPAKLEDSAVYLCASRPRTGTYEQYFGPGTRLTVT.